The entry below gives a single T cell receptor beta chain sequence along with its context. Primers used in a second PCR of about 6 to 12 cycles were a sample-barcoded 5' primer and a J-beta primer mix. TCRdb processed the 5' RACE reads anew with MiXCR; each CDR3 protein has one entry. The table shows over 700,000 distinct CDR3 sequences, with 25% occurring only once. The data derive from a study of blood T cells in healthy people across ages. Ranging in age from roughly 6 to 100, the donors were healthy Caucasian individuals from Russia. The sample was also linked to a second study, of T cells of mothers and their children.

This sequence originates from a boy between 10 and 17 years old in good health. Sample: blood.

The CDR3 region is CASSEALFSSYEQYF. The CDR3 nucleotides are TGTGCCAGCAGTGAAGCGCTTTTTAGCTCCTACGAGCAGTACTTC. The chain joins TRBV2 to TRBJ2-7, with unresolved D. Germline CDR1 SNHLY, CDR2 FYNNEI. Trimming took off 0 bases at V and 0 bases at J, with 9 bases between the two ends. The CDR3 runs 15 residues.